This T cell receptor (beta chain) was retrieved from a study of OX40 agonist ivuxolimab in advanced cancers. General study results and limits: Undetermined was the antigen specificity of the expanded peripheral T cells. Among T cells, CD8+ cells averaged more expanded clones than CD4+ cells.

The CDR3 extends over 13 amino acids. CDR1 is LNHDA and CDR2 is SQIVND in the germline V gene (reference sequence). It was autoimmune disease history or systemic immunosuppression that excluded patients. Baseline, cycle 4 day 1, and cycle 7 day 1 were the blood sampling points. Comments on this clone: As yet, its antigen is unknown. One end of the junction is discordant with germline, which a read error may explain.

TCRdb's copy holds only in-frame clones and misses some; the assay was immunoSEQ multiplex PCR. Of under 90,000 clones in the sample, 90% were seen once. The source material was CD4+ or CD8+ T cells sorted from blood, sampled in a trial of the OX40 agonist ivuxolimab. The J gene is TRBJ2-7, the V gene TRBV19; D possibly uses TRBD1 or TRBD2 (5 bases each). This receptor was identified in an adult with an advanced solid tumor such as melanoma, head and neck, liver or kidney cancer. This CDR3 is CASSPDGTYGQYF. The CDR3 nucleotides are TGTGCCAGTAGCCCCGACGGGACCTACGGGCAGTACTTC. Filled out from reference TRBV19 and TRBJ2-7, the complete variable domain reads DGGITQSPKYLFRKEGQNVTLSCEQNLNHDAMYWYRQDPGQGLRLIYYSQIVNDFQKGDIAEGYSVSREKKESFPLTVTSAQKNPTAFYLCASSPDGTYGQYFGPGTRLTVT.